This is a list of T cell receptor beta chains from one sample in a study of OX40 agonist ivuxolimab in advanced cancers. Sequenced by immunoSEQ multiplex PCR; TCRdb stores in-frame clones only, minus some. The table shows 30,000 to 40,000 clones, with over 80% occurring only once. The sample in question was CD4+ or CD8+ T cells sorted from blood, obtained in a trial of the OX40 agonist ivuxolimab. Source of these receptors: an adult with an advanced solid tumor such as melanoma, head and neck, liver or kidney cancer. CDR3s include the opening cysteine and the closing phenylalanine or tryptophan. The order of the fields is J gene, V gene, CDR3 protein.

J: TRBJ2-3
V: TRBV4-3
CDR3: CASSSLLGPTDTQYF

J: TRBJ2-1
V: TRBV7-3
CDR3: CASSLGMSSYNEQFF

J: TRBJ2-7
V: TRBV6-5
CDR3: CASSYNSGSEEQYF

J: TRBJ2-5
V: TRBV4-1
CDR3: CASSQYAGGGETQYF

J: TRBJ2-2
V: TRBV29-1
CDR3: CSVERERPGELFF

J: TRBJ1-2
V: TRBV6-5
CDR3: CTSSYESGAGYGYTF

J: TRBJ2-1
V: TRBV27
CDR3: CASSLDRRSSYNEQFF

J: TRBJ2-1
V: TRBV6-5
CDR3: CASSYPPNEQFF

J: TRBJ2-1
V: TRBV10-2
CDR3: CASALYNEQFF

J: TRBJ1-2
V: TRBV5-4
CDR3: CASSWDSAVRVYGYTF

J: TRBJ2-2
V: TRBV5-5
CDR3: CASSVSGTGDTGELFF

J: TRBJ2-7
V: TRBV19
CDR3: CASTSAGYEQYF

J: TRBJ1-6
V: TRBV7-2
CDR3: CASSLKGQRSSYNSPLHF

J: TRBJ2-1
V: TRBV19
CDR3: CASSLLAGDYNEQFF

J: TRBJ2-7
V: TRBV27
CDR3: CASSTGLQRGSNEQYF

J: TRBJ2-3
V: TRBV9
CDR3: CASTEGFASTDTQYF

J: TRBJ2-1
V: TRBV5-1
CDR3: CASSLGDRDYNEQFF

J: TRBJ2-5
V: TRBV7-6
CDR3: CASSLWDSETQYF

J: TRBJ2-3
V: TRBV2
CDR3: CAIPGDRLTDTQYF

J: TRBJ1-1
V: TRBV5-1
CDR3: CASSLGDTEAFF

J: TRBJ1-2
V: TRBV7-9
CDR3: CASSAPRDKIFFGYTF

J: TRBJ1-4
V: TRBV27
CDR3: CASTGTGEKLFF

J: TRBJ2-6
V: TRBV9
CDR3: CASSPLTTGANVLTF

J: TRBJ1-5
V: TRBV27
CDR3: CASRPGGLGSNQPQHF

J: TRBJ2-5
V: TRBV4-2
CDR3: CASSQVEVATSGGETQYF

J: TRBJ2-1
V: TRBV5-1
CDR3: CASSPGTSGIFYEQFF

J: TRBJ2-3
V: TRBV4-1
CDR3: CASSQERSTDTQYF

J: TRBJ2-5
V: TRBV27
CDR3: CASSPGQVQETQYF

J: TRBJ2-7
V: TRBV27
CDR3: CASSLSTSGRGEQYF

J: TRBJ2-7
V: TRBV7-3
CDR3: CASSPLRDSLEQYF

J: TRBJ1-2
V: TRBV28
CDR3: CASSLSWEGNYGYTF

J: TRBJ1-4
V: TRBV13
CDR3: CASSFQGSANEKLFF